The 31 T cell receptor beta chains listed next were all sequenced from one sample in a study of cytotoxic CD8 clonotypes in ibrutinib-treated CLL listed by TCRdb under 2021. The library was obtained by the immunoSEQ multiplex PCR assay. The immuneACCESS repertoire file appears here via TCRdb, limited to in-frame rearrangements. These files lack a portion of the clones; in checked studies, under half of the deficit traces to unresolved V genes, and the cause of the others is not known. In all, the sample holds about 250,000 clones, and 70% of those were seen once. 15% of the sample comes from the top ten. Reading the label with the study, this specimen's time point is: 24 months on ibrutinib. Sequenced material: PBMCs, taken after 24 months of ibrutinib treatment. Receptor source: a human donor with chronic lymphocytic leukemia.

This clone was counted a few times. The chain uses TRBV7-6 and TRBJ2-7; D unclear. Trimming took off 0 bases at V and 0 bases at J, with 9 bases between the two ends. The V gene's germline CDR1 is SGHVS and CDR2 FNYEAQ. The CDR3 extends over 15 amino acids. CDR3 region: CASSLARGSSYEQYF. DNA of the CDR3: TGTGCCAGCAGCTTAGCGCGAGGTAGCTCCTACGAGCAGTACTTC. Drawing the rest from reference TRBV7-6 and TRBJ2-7, the complete variable domain is GAGVSQSPRYKVTKRGQDVALRCDPISGHVSLYWYRQALGQGPEFLTYFNYEAQQDKSGLPNDRFSAERPEGSISTLTIQRTEQRDSAMYRCASSLARGSSYEQYFGPGTRLTVT.

There are a few counts of this clone. The genes are TRBV19 and TRBJ2-1, with D perhaps matching TRBD1 (6 bases). Looked up from germline, CDR1 is LNHDA and CDR2 is SQIVND (reference sequence). Trimming removed 4 bases from V and 7 bases from J, with 11 bases in between. This CDR3 contains 13 residues. As DNA, the CDR3 is TGTGCCAGTAGTAGACAGGTAGGGAATGAGCAGTTCTTC. This sequence encodes CASSRQVGNEQFF.

V usage is TRBV28 and J usage is TRBJ2-7, with 7 bases aligning to TRBD1. The germline V gene encodes CDR1 MDHEN and CDR2 SYDVKM. This CDR3 has 14 amino acids. With V trimmed by 0 bases and J by 6 bases, 5 bases remained unmatched. This CDR3 is CASSLWQGEFEQYF. CDR3 bases: TGTGCCAGCAGTTTATGGCAGGGGGAGTTCGAGCAGTACTTC.

The CDR3, as DNA: TGTGCCAGTAGGGACAGCGGTCAGCCCCAGCATTTT. It codes for CASRDSGQPQHF. This chain uses TRBV19 with TRBJ1-5; a weak D match, TRBD1 (6 bases). The germline V gene has CDR1 LNHDA and CDR2 SQIVND (reference sequence). Trimming removed 6 bases from V and 6 bases from J, with 9 bases in between. This CDR3 contains 12 residues.

This chain uses TRBV6-5 with TRBJ1-4; no clear D. V was cut by 5 bases and J by 0 bases, with 7 bases left in between. CDR1 and CDR2 (germline): MNHEY, SVGAGI. The CDR3 is 14 amino acids. In DNA form, the CDR3 reads TGTGCCAGCAGTACGGATGCAACTAATGAAAAACTGTTTTTT. Its protein is CASSTDATNEKLFF.

This clone has more than one count but fewer than ten. This chain's CDR3 is CATRGGPYNEQFF. In DNA, the CDR3 is TGTGCCACCCGTGGGGGCCCGTACAATGAGCAGTTCTTC. J is TRBJ2-1 and V is TRBV15; D is perhaps TRBD1 (6 bases). Trimming removed 8 bases from V and 4 bases from J, with 12 bases in between. This CDR3 comprises 13 residues. CDR1 and CDR2 (germline): LNHNV, YYDKDF (reference sequence).

The J gene is TRBJ1-5, the V gene TRBV7-2; D ambiguous. Trimming took off 3 bases at V and 7 bases at J, with 16 bases between the two ends. This CDR3 is built from 15 residues. Germline V CDR1 and CDR2: SGHTA, FQGNSA. This CDR3 reads CASSFLGREGQPQHF. The CDR3 nucleotides read TGTGCCAGCAGCTTTCTGGGAAGGGAAGGGCAGCCCCAGCATTTT.

The chain has TRBV27 and TRBJ1-2; a possible D gene is TRBD1 (6 bases). Germline CDR1 reads MNHEY; CDR2 reads SMNVEV (reference sequence). The CDR3 runs 15 residues. The germline V and J ends were trimmed by 4 bases and 1 base, with 13 bases remaining between them. CDR3 DNA sequence: TGTGCCAGCAGTTCATTAACAGGGATTAACTATGGCTACACCTTC. Translated, it gives CASSSLTGINYGYTF.

This chain joins TRBV27 and TRBJ2-3; 7 bases fit TRBD2. Germline V gene lookup returns CDR1 MNHEY and CDR2 SMNVEV (reference sequence). The V gene end was trimmed by 5 bases and the J gene end by 4 bases; junction bases not matched to a gene: 9. This CDR3 is 15 amino acids long. The CDR3 region is CASSLTSRYPDTQYF. CDR3 bases: TGTGCCAGCAGTCTGACTAGCCGTTACCCAGATACGCAGTATTTT.

V gene TRBV11-2 combines with J gene TRBJ2-7; D unclear. Trimming took off 4 bases at V and 6 bases at J, with 10 bases between the two ends. Germline V gives CDR1 SGHAT, CDR2 FQNNGV. The CDR3 has 12 residues. The CDR3 protein is CASSSQALEQYF. The CDR3 coding sequence is TGTGCCAGCAGCTCGCAGGCCCTCGAGCAGTACTTC.

The CDR3 nucleotides are TGTGCCAGCAGCTTGGACAGCTCTGGAAACACCATATATTTT. It codes for CASSLDSSGNTIYF. V and J are TRBV7-2 and TRBJ1-3; D is possibly TRBD1 (6 bases). Germline V gene data show CDR1 as SGHTA and CDR2 as FQGNSA. The CDR3 totals 14 residues. Trimming left V 3 bases short and J 0 bases short, with 6 bases between.

The chain recombines TRBV7-9 with TRBJ2-1, with 10 nucleotides matching TRBD2. The CDR3 length is 15 residues. J lost 7 bases, V lost 2 bases, and 5 bases had no gene match. Germline V gene data show CDR1 as SEHNR and CDR2 as FQNEAQ (reference sequence). The CDR3 loop is CASSLSLAGANEQFF. CDR3 bases: TGTGCCAGCAGCTTATCCCTAGCGGGAGCGAATGAGCAGTTCTTC.

This chain connects TRBV27 to TRBJ2-7, with 9 bases matching TRBD1. Per the germline V gene, CDR1 is MNHEY and CDR2 is SMNVEV (reference sequence). This CDR3 region has 15 residues. The ends lost 7 bases at V and 4 bases at J; junction bases unmatched: 11. This chain's CDR3 is CASTKAGGQGYEQYF. In nucleotides, the CDR3 is TGTGCCAGCACCAAGGCAGGGGGACAGGGTTACGAGCAGTACTTC.

The chain carries TRBV29-1 and TRBJ2-7, with D possibly matching TRBD2 (5 bases). The CDR3 extends over 12 amino acids. CDR1 and CDR2 (germline): SQVTM, ANQGSEA. V was cut by 3 bases and J by 3 bases, with 9 bases left in between. In DNA form, the CDR3 reads TGCAGCGTTGAGATGAGGGACTACGAGCAGTACTTC. This gives the protein CSVEMRDYEQYF.

This clone was detected a few times. The chain links TRBV4-2 to TRBJ1-2; TRBD1 might be the D (5 bases). The V gene's germline CDR1 is LGHNA and CDR2 YNFKEQ. This CDR3 region has 13 residues. Trimming stripped 5 bases from V and 6 bases from J, with 13 bases between. The CDR3 sequence: CASSGQGVDGYTF. The CDR3 region has the DNA TGTGCCAGCAGCGGACAAGGGGTGGATGGCTACACCTTC.

This sequence joins TRBV29-1 and TRBJ1-5; 9 bases are a match to TRBD1. This CDR3 is built from 15 residues. V trimming: 5 bases; J trimming: 0 bases; junction bases outside the gene matches: 5. In germline, CDR1 is SQVTM, CDR2 ANQGSEA. The CDR3 spells CSVTTGGSSNQPQHF. In DNA form, the CDR3 reads TGCAGCGTTACTACAGGGGGCTCTAGCAATCAGCCCCAGCATTTT. Complete variable domain (other parts from reference TRBV29-1 and TRBJ1-5): SAVISQKPSRDICQRGTSLTIQCQVDSQVTMMFWYRQQPGQSLTLIATANQGSEATYESGFVIDKFPISRPNLTFSTLTVSNMSPEDSSIYLCSVTTGGSSNQPQHFGDGTRLSIL.

The CDR3 loop is CASSVHVDSIYEQYF. For the CDR3, the DNA is TGTGCCAGCAGCGTCCATGTGGACAGTATCTACGAGCAGTACTTC. The gene calls are TRBV9 and TRBJ2-7, with D tentatively TRBD1 (6 bases). The CDR3 is 15 residues long. Trimming stripped 2 bases from V and 3 bases from J, with 15 bases between. Germline V lookup: CDR1 SGDLS, CDR2 YYNGEE.

The J gene is TRBJ2-5, the V gene TRBV5-1, with a tentative D call TRBD1 (5 bases). Per the germline V gene, CDR1 is SGHRS and CDR2 is YFSETQ. Trimming pared 0 bases from V and 5 bases from J, leaving 17 bases between. The CDR3 contains 16 residues. CDR3 sequence reads: CASSLDGAGLGETQYF. Written as DNA, the CDR3 is TGCGCCAGCAGCTTGGATGGGGCCGGCCTGGGGGAGACCCAGTACTTC.

V and J are TRBV5-1 and TRBJ2-1; maybe TRBD2 (6 bases). The CDR3 totals 14 residues. V dropped 2 bases and J dropped 10 bases, with 16 bases sitting between them. The germline V gene has CDR1 SGHRS and CDR2 YFSETQ. This CDR3 is CASSFGGKGWEQFF. CDR3 coding DNA: TGCGCCAGCAGCTTTGGCGGGAAAGGGTGGGAGCAGTTCTTC.

The gene calls are TRBV30 and TRBJ2-2, with D possibly TRBD1 on 5 matching bases. This CDR3 has 19 amino acids. Germline V CDR1 and CDR2: GTSNPN, SVGIG (reference sequence). V lost 3 bases to trimming and J lost 2 bases, with 25 bases between them. The DNA of the CDR3 is TGTGCCTGGAGGATAGCCCTACTTTCCGACAGACAAAACACCGGGGAGCTGTTTTTT. Amino acids: CAWRIALLSDRQNTGELFF.

V usage is TRBV19 and J usage is TRBJ2-2, with unresolved D. This CDR3 contains 15 residues. Per the germline V gene, CDR1 is LNHDA and CDR2 is SQIVND (reference sequence). Trimming took 3 bases from V and 6 from J, leaving 14 bases between them. As DNA, the CDR3 is TGTGCCAGTAGTATTGTTAGTTTGGCTCCCGGGGAGCTGTTTTTT. This gives the protein CASSIVSLAPGELFF.

The chain uses TRBV30 and TRBJ1-4; D unclear. With 2 bases removed from V and 2 bases from J, the gap between germline ends came to 3 bases. CDR1 GTSNPN and CDR2 SVGIG come from the germline V gene (reference sequence). The CDR3 extends over 12 amino acids. CDR3 sequence: CAWSLTNEKLFF. The CDR3 DNA reads TGTGCCTGGAGTCTCACTAATGAAAAACTGTTTTTT.

This clone has only one observation. The chain combines TRBV6-5 with TRBJ2-1; the match to TRBD2 covers 7 bases. CDR1 MNHEY and CDR2 SVGAGI come from the germline V gene. The CDR3 contains 13 residues. Trimming at V came to 11 bases and at J to 3 bases, leaving 7 bases not matched to a gene. For the CDR3, the DNA is TGTGCCTCGAACCGGGGGGACTACAATGAGCAGTTCTTC. Translation gives CASNRGDYNEQFF.

The chain recombines TRBV29-1 with TRBJ2-5, with TRBD2 identical over 11 bases. CDR3 length: 14 residues. Germline V gene sequence: CDR1 SQVTM, CDR2 ANQGSEA. V dropped 4 bases and J dropped 0; count of bases not matched to a gene: 1. In DNA, the CDR3 is TGCAGCGTTGTGGGACTAGCGGACCAAGAGACCCAGTACTTC. This translates into CSVVGLADQETQYF.

The chain recombines TRBV7-3 with TRBJ1-4; D is perhaps TRBD1 (5 bases). Germline CDR1 SGHTA, CDR2 FQGTGA. CDR3 length: 15 residues. Trimming left V 5 bases short and J 7 bases short, with 17 bases between. CDR3 in DNA: TGTGCCAGCAGCCGAGGAGGGGCCCGGGGTGAAAAACTGTTTTTT. It translates to CASSRGGARGEKLFF.

This clone was seen only a few times. The genes are TRBV5-1 and TRBJ2-2, with TRBD1 matching 8 bases. The junction had 5 bases not matched to a gene; V was cut back by 5 bases and J by 5 bases. The CDR3 is 14 amino acids. Germline CDR1 and CDR2: SGHRS and YFSETQ. The CDR3 DNA reads TGCGCCAGCAGGGAGCAGGGGGCTACCGGGGAGCTGTTTTTT. Its translation is CASREQGATGELFF.

This clone occurred a few times. The J gene is TRBJ2-1, the V gene TRBV7-9; 7 bases are a match to TRBD2. Germline CDR1 SEHNR, CDR2 FQNEAQ (reference sequence). The V and J ends lost 4 bases and 7 bases, in that order; junction bases with no gene match: 1. The CDR3 has 12 residues. CDR3 sequence (DNA): TGTGCCAGCAGCTGGGGAGGGAATGAGCAGTTCTTC. It codes for CASSWGGNEQFF.

This clone was observed a single time. In DNA form, the CDR3 reads TGTGCCAGCAGCGGACAGGACTCGTACAATGAGCAGTTCTTC. This encodes CASSGQDSYNEQFF. The J gene is TRBJ2-1, the V gene TRBV28; TRBD1 matches at 7 bases. From germline, CDR1 is MDHEN and CDR2 SYDVKM. CDR3 length: 14 amino acids. V dropped 6 bases and J dropped 4; count of bases not matched to a gene: 6.

The chain links TRBV5-1 to TRBJ2-5; unclear D gene. V lost 6 bases, J lost 5 bases, and 11 bases lay in between. Germline V gene lookup returns CDR1 SGHRS and CDR2 YFSETQ. The CDR3 is made up of 12 amino acids. CDR3 DNA: TGCGCCAGCAAGGCCCCGGCGGAGACCCAGTACTTC. This codes for CASKAPAETQYF.

The J gene is TRBJ2-7, the V gene TRBV7-3; D gene uncertain. CDR3 length: 12 residues. V was shortened by 2 bases and J by 6 bases, with 8 bases between the two germline ends. CDR1 and CDR2 (germline): SGHTA, FQGTGA. CDR3 sequence (DNA): TGTGCCAGCAGCTTACGTGACGGCGAGCAGTACTTC. Amino acids: CASSLRDGEQYF.

The chain uses TRBV11-2 and TRBJ2-1; TRBD1 or TRBD2 may be the D gene (7 bases each). The CDR3 is 16 residues long. Germline CDR1 is SGHAT and CDR2 is FQNNGV. Trimming took 4 bases from V and 7 from J, leaving 20 bases between them. The CDR3 bases are TGTGCCAGCAGCTCCCTCAGGGGGAGGGTAGTAAATGAGCAGTTCTTC. Protein: CASSSLRGRVVNEQFF.